The TCR beta chain described here comes from a study of shared clonotypes between healthy human individuals. Findings and caveats of the study: Only blood underwent sampling, and tissue repertoires likely differ. Clonotype sharing across several donors was observed for around 4.8% of naive CD4 clonotypes.

As concerns this clone: Its antigen is not identified.

Germline V CDR1 and CDR2: ENHRY, SYGVKD. The CDR3 runs to 15 residues. Trimming took 6 bases from V and 0 from J; bases not matched to a gene: 6. Libraries were prepared by immunoSEQ multiplex PCR; TCRdb keeps only in-frame clonotypes and omits some of them. This repertoire shows millions of clones, around 90% found once; its top ten account for roughly 0.13%. The J gene is TRBJ1-2, the V gene TRBV10-3, with 8 bases lining up with TRBD1. The TCR was taken from a man aged 18 to 30 in good health. Sequenced input: naive CD4+ T cells sorted from blood. Stated subset: CD45RA+ positively selected. CDR3 nucleotides: TGTGCCATCAGGAAGGGGACAGGTACTAACTATGGCTACACCTTC. Translated: CAIRKGTGTNYGYTF.